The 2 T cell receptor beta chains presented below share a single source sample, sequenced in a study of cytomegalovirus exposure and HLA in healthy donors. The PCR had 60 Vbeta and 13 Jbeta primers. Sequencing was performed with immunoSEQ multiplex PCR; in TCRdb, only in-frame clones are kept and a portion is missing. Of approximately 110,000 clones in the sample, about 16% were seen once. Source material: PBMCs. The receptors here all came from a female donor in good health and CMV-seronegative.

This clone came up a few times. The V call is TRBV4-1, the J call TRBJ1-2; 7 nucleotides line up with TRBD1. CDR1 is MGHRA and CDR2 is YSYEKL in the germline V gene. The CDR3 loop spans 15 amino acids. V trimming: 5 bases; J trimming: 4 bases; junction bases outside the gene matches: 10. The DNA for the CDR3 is TGCGCCAGCAGCGAAAACCCCGGGACAGCCTATGGCTACACCTTC. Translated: CASSENPGTAYGYTF.

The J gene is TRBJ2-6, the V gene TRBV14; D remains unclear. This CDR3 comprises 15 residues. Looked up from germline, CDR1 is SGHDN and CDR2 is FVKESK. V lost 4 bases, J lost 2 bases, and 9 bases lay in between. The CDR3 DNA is TGTGCCAGCAGCCCTTATACAACTGGGGCCAACGTCCTGACTTTC. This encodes CASSPYTTGANVLTF.